The entry that follows covers one T cell receptor beta chain sequence. This clonotype was recorded many times. There is no known antigen for this receptor. One base away there is no much larger clone; base qualities are not given. Per the publication, the treatment or condition label means: in vitro stimulation with specific CMV peptide epitopes to enrich CMV-specific T cells. The data stem from a study of T cell repertoires in cytomegalovirus infection (dated by TCRdb to the late 2010s). Broadly, across the study: The peptide stimulations were aimed at well-studied HLA-B-restricted epitopes as well as recently identified HLA-C-restricted CMV epitopes, whose presentation resists viral immunomodulation. Because public TCR beta signatures pointed to carriage of CMV infection together with the matching HLA type, the HLA type of each donor mattered for the analysis. Study-wide conclusions, independent of this receptor: Carriers of CMV infection plus the relevant HLA type were discriminated by the cumulative frequency of public TCR beta family members in the study cohort and in an independent roughly 370-donor cohort. The ex vivo response was dominated by HLA-C-restricted CMV-specific TCR beta clonotypes, which also provided the single most frequent clonotype in two of eight donors.

The sequencing machine was an Illumina HiSeq 1500. The public sequencing data were trimmed at Q25 with fastp and processed into clonotypes with MiXCR by TCRdb, which kept only in-frame beta chains. All rows with the same CDR3 protein become a single entry with the most common DNA and genes. In all, the sample holds about 110,000 distinct CDR3 sequences, and about 30% of those were seen once. About 81% of the sample is taken by the ten largest. V is clipped by 2 bases and J by 6 bases, and the sequence between their germline boundaries is 9 bases long. The CDR3 goes from the cysteine to the phenylalanine over 13 residues. Only the CDR3 region is kept as DNA, spanning 39 bases read in frame from base 1. The germline V gene (reference sequence) gives CDR1 as MNHEY and CDR2 as SMNVEV.

The sample in question was CD8+ T cells from cultured PBMCs, obtained from culture after CMV antigen stimulation. The sequence joins TRBV27 to TRBJ2-3; the D region possibly corresponds to TRBD1 (6 bases align). The sequence was collected from a human donor in good health (CMV status not recorded). Some clones in this sample may be carry-over from other donors' samples. The bases read TGTGCCAGCAGTTTAACAGGGTCTGATACGCAGTATTTT. This gives the protein CASSLTGSDTQYF.